The 32 T cell receptor beta chains in this list originate from one sample, sequenced in a study of blood T cell repertoires in COVID-19. Generated by immunoSEQ multiplex PCR, the TCRdb table keeps only in-frame clones and is missing some. Here the sample spans 250,000 to 300,000 clones, about nine tenths being singletons. What was sequenced was PBMCs or T cells enriched from blood (not recorded which). The receptor set was obtained from a human donor in a cohort exposed to, infected with or recovered from COVID-19 (not recorded which). The donor label of this sample is uncertain.

V and J are TRBV6-5 and TRBJ2-5; TRBD1 matches at 7 bases. Germline values: CDR1 MNHEY, CDR2 SVGAGI. This CDR3 has 14 residues. With 7 bases clipped from V and 4 bases from J, the junction kept 9 bases outside the gene matches. The CDR3 bases are TGTGCCAGCACAGAGACAGGGTCGGGAGAGACCCAGTACTTC. Amino acid sequence: CASTETGSGETQYF.

For the CDR3, the DNA is TGTGCCTGGAGCCACAACCGGGAGACTGAAGCTTTCTTT. This sequence encodes CAWSHNRETEAFF. The rearrangement uses TRBV30 and TRBJ1-1, with unresolved D. In germline, CDR1 is GTSNPN, CDR2 SVGIG (reference sequence). The CDR3 runs 13 residues. With 3 bases removed from V and 5 bases from J, the gap between germline ends came to 13 bases.

V is TRBV5-6 and J is TRBJ2-7; possibly TRBD1 for D (6 bases). V was clipped by 4 bases and J by 5 bases, with 19 bases between them. Germline V CDR1 and CDR2: SGHDT, YYEEEE. This CDR3 has 15 amino acids. CDR3: CASSPLQGIPDEQYF. DNA of the CDR3: TGTGCCAGCAGCCCCCTACAGGGAATACCCGACGAGCAGTACTTC. The variable domain in full, with the rest retrieved from reference TRBV5-6 and TRBJ2-7, is DAGVTQSPTHLIKTRGQQVTLRCSPKSGHDTVSWYQQALGQGPQFIFQYYEEEERQRGNFPDRFSGHQFPNYSSELNVNALLLGDSALYLCASSPLQGIPDEQYFGPGTRLTVT.

This clone occurred once. The chain uses TRBV9 and TRBJ1-1, with D perhaps TRBD1 (6 bases). V was clipped by 3 bases and J by 3 bases, with 15 bases between them. Germline assignment: CDR1 SGDLS and CDR2 YYNGEE. The CDR3 sequence is 15 residues long. CDR3 sequence: CASSATGLGDTEAFF. The CDR3 nucleotides read TGTGCCAGCAGCGCGACAGGTCTAGGAGACACTGAAGCTTTCTTT.

The rearrangement joins TRBV19 to TRBJ1-5, with D perhaps TRBD1 (5 bases). Germline CDR1 LNHDA, CDR2 SQIVND (reference sequence). The CDR3 has 15 residues. With 5 bases removed from V and 4 bases from J, the gap between germline ends came to 15 bases. The DNA of the CDR3 is TGTGCCAGTAGTGGGGGAGGAGGCGGAAATCAGCCCCAGCATTTT. This translates into CASSGGGGGNQPQHF.

This clone was seen a few times. The chain joins TRBV6-5 to TRBJ2-7; D possibly corresponds to TRBD1 (8 bases). Per the germline V gene, CDR1 is MNHEY and CDR2 is SVGAGI. Between the trimmed V and J ends, which lost 6 bases and 4 bases, there was a span of 19 bases. CDR3 length: 15 residues. The CDR3 loop reads CASRRGLQGGYEQYF. The CDR3 nucleotides read TGTGCCAGCAGGCGAGGACTACAGGGGGGGTACGAGCAGTACTTC.

The chain is built from TRBV29-1 and TRBJ1-1, with D uncertain. There are 10 residues in the CDR3. Germline V gene data show CDR1 as SQVTM and CDR2 as ANQGSEA. V was shortened by 7 bases and J by 10 bases, with 13 bases between the two germline ends. The CDR3 DNA reads TGCAGCGCCCTCCTCCAAGCAGCTTTCTTT. As protein: CSALLQAAFF. Supplemented by reference TRBV29-1 and TRBJ1-1, the full variable domain reads SAVISQKPSRDICQRGTSLTIQCQVDSQVTMMFWYRQQPGQSLTLIATANQGSEATYESGFVIDKFPISRPNLTFSTLTVSNMSPEDSSIYLCSALLQAAFFGQGTRLTVV.

This rearrangement joins TRBV6-5 to TRBJ2-6, with 7 bases aligning to TRBD2. This CDR3 region has 15 residues. V dropped 8 bases and J dropped 1; count of bases not matched to a gene: 5. Germline V CDR1 and CDR2: MNHEY, SVGAGI. The CDR3 DNA reads as TGTGCCAGCTTGGGGGGGGTGTCTGGGGCCAACGTCCTGACTTTC. Amino acids: CASLGGVSGANVLTF.

The chain has TRBV5-1 and TRBJ1-2; no reliable D call. V gave up 0 bases and J gave up 5 bases, with 14 bases separating them. Germline values: CDR1 SGHRS, CDR2 YFSETQ. The CDR3 is made up of 15 amino acids. In DNA, the CDR3 is TGCGCCAGCAGCTTGGCCGTAGCCGCTGAATATGGCTACACCTTC. Protein: CASSLAVAAEYGYTF.

The chain links TRBV5-1 to TRBJ2-5, with TRBD1 identical over 8 bases. CDR3 length equals 13 residues. Germline V gene lookup returns CDR1 SGHRS and CDR2 YFSETQ. Unmatched junction bases numbered 2, after V lost 3 bases and J lost 4 bases. CDR3 DNA sequence: TGCGCCAGCAGCTGGGGACAGGCAGAGACCCAGTACTTC. Its protein is CASSWGQAETQYF. Based on the CDR3 plus reference TRBV5-1 and TRBJ2-5, the full variable domain is KAGVTQTPRYLIKTRGQQVTLSCSPISGHRSVSWYQQTPGQGLQFLFEYFSETQRNKGNFPGRFSGRQFSNSRSEMNVSTLELGDSALYLCASSWGQAETQYFGPGTRLLVL.

The chain is built from TRBV5-1 and TRBJ2-5; 7 bases match TRBD2. Trimming at V came to 4 bases and at J to 1 base, leaving 7 bases not matched to a gene. The CDR3 has 15 amino acids. Germline values: CDR1 SGHRS, CDR2 YFSETQ. As DNA, the CDR3 is TGCGCCAGCAGCCCCGAGTGGGGGGGCCAAGAGACCCAGTACTTC. This translates into CASSPEWGGQETQYF.

J is TRBJ1-2 and V is TRBV5-1; D may be TRBD1 (6 bases). Germline CDR1 and CDR2: SGHRS and YFSETQ. CDR3 length: 13 amino acids. V was pared by 3 bases and J by 8 bases, with 14 bases between. The CDR3 loop reads CASSWELDRGYTF. DNA for the CDR3: TGCGCCAGCAGCTGGGAACTGGACAGAGGCTACACCTTC.

The V call is TRBV5-5, the J call TRBJ1-2; TRBD1 matches 7 bases. Trimming cost V 5 bases and J 2 bases; bases outside gene matches: 9. Germline lookup yields CDR1 SGHKS and CDR2 YYEKEE (reference sequence). The CDR3 is made up of 15 amino acids. The CDR3 is CASRRTGELNYGYTF. The CDR3 DNA follows: TGTGCCAGCAGGAGGACAGGAGAATTAAACTATGGCTACACCTTC.

The chain recombines TRBV6-6 with TRBJ2-3; 7 positions agree with TRBD1. Losses at the gene ends were 5 bases for V and 2 bases for J; bases not matched to a gene: 13. The CDR3 totals 17 residues. The V gene's germline CDR1 is MNHNY and CDR2 SVGAGI (reference sequence). The CDR3 spells CASSLRWDRLNTDTQYF. For the CDR3, the DNA is TGTGCCAGCAGTCTACGATGGGACAGACTAAACACAGATACGCAGTATTTT.

The rearrangement uses TRBV5-1 and TRBJ1-1; 8 bases fit TRBD1. The germline V gene encodes CDR1 SGHRS and CDR2 YFSETQ. The length of the CDR3 is 13 residues. Unmatched junction bases numbered 5, after V lost 6 bases and J lost 4 bases. CDR3 coding DNA: TGCGCCAGCAAGGACAGGGATGTCACTGAAGCTTTCTTT. It translates to CASKDRDVTEAFF.

Only one count was recorded for this clone. The rearrangement uses TRBV5-5 and TRBJ1-4; 8 bases align to TRBD1. The CDR3 has 20 residues. Germline-derived CDR1 and CDR2 are SGHKS and YYEKEE (reference sequence). The V segment lost 1 base and the J segment 4 bases; nucleotides outside the gene matches: 18. For the CDR3, the DNA is TGTGCCAGCAGCTTGAAGTTAGGGACAGGTCCTCGCCCTTTTAATGAAAAACTGTTTTTT. This translates into CASSLKLGTGPRPFNEKLFF.

This chain uses TRBV19 with TRBJ1-1, with D possibly TRBD1 on 6 matching bases. CDR3 size: 12 residues. The ends were cut back, 7 bases at V and 3 bases at J, with 9 bases in the middle. Germline CDR1 LNHDA, CDR2 SQIVND (reference sequence). CDR3 sequence: CASTGQYTEAFF. The CDR3 coding sequence is TGTGCCAGTACTGGACAGTACACTGAAGCTTTCTTT.

The chain uses TRBV9 and TRBJ1-4, with a weak D call TRBD1 (6 bases). The CDR3 contains 13 residues. V lost 4 bases and J 11 bases, leaving 15 bases between the germline ends. Germline lookup yields CDR1 SGDLS and CDR2 YYNGEE. The CDR3 protein is CASSPGTSGKLFF. DNA for the CDR3: TGTGCCAGCAGCCCAGGGACATCTGGGAAACTGTTTTTT.

This chain uses TRBV7-8 with TRBJ2-3, with no clear D. The CDR3 covers 15 residues. CDR1 is SGHVS and CDR2 is FQNEAQ in the germline V gene. The V end was cut by 2 bases, the J end by 0 bases, with 9 bases between. CDR3 region: CASSLQDTSTDTQYF. The CDR3, as DNA: TGTGCCAGCAGCTTACAGGATACTAGCACAGATACGCAGTATTTT.

This rearrangement joins TRBV7-8 to TRBJ1-4; no reliable D call. Germline CDR1 SGHVS, CDR2 FQNEAQ. The germline V and J ends were trimmed by 5 bases and 8 bases, with 18 bases remaining between them. This CDR3 has 15 amino acids. The CDR3 nucleotides are TGTGCCAGCAGCCCCCACCCGGCAGGACTCGAAAAACTGTTTTTT. Encoded protein: CASSPHPAGLEKLFF.

The chain combines TRBV5-4 with TRBJ1-3; unclear D gene. The CDR3 runs to 16 residues. Germline V gene sequence: CDR1 SGHNT, CDR2 YYREEE (reference sequence). Trimming cost V 1 base and J 0 bases, with 11 bases left between them. The CDR3 spells CASSLTSSSSGNTIYF. The CDR3 region has the DNA TGTGCCAGCAGCTTGACATCTTCCAGCTCTGGAAACACCATATATTTT.

The rearrangement joins TRBV6-6 to TRBJ2-3; the D is unclear. Germline V gene data show CDR1 as MNHNY and CDR2 as SVGAGI (reference sequence). This CDR3 is 14 amino acids long. V was shortened by 2 bases and J by 4 bases, with 10 bases between the two germline ends. The DNA for the CDR3 is TGTGCCAGCAGTTACGGTCAGTTGTCAGATACGCAGTATTTT. Residues: CASSYGQLSDTQYF.

The chain carries TRBV27 and TRBJ1-1; TRBD1 matches 9 bases. The V gene's germline CDR1 is MNHEY and CDR2 SMNVEV (reference sequence). The CDR3 is made up of 14 amino acids. The V gene end was trimmed by 7 bases and the J gene end by 5 bases; junction bases not matched to a gene: 8. The CDR3 spells CASTAGTGRTEAFF. For the CDR3, the DNA is TGTGCCAGCACCGCGGGGACAGGGAGGACTGAAGCTTTCTTT.

The J gene is TRBJ2-2, the V gene TRBV7-3, with D perhaps matching TRBD2 (6 bases). The germline V and J ends were trimmed by 5 bases and 2 bases, with 12 bases remaining between them. CDR3 length: 15 residues. Germline V gene data show CDR1 as SGHTA and CDR2 as FQGTGA. The CDR3 DNA follows: TGTGCCAGCAGCCCCTCGCGGGACAACACCGGGGAGCTGTTTTTT. It codes for CASSPSRDNTGELFF.

The chain joins TRBV28 to TRBJ1-1; D is unclear. Trimming cost V 6 bases and J 1 base, with 9 bases left between them. The germline gives CDR1 MDHEN, CDR2 SYDVKM. The CDR3 totals 13 residues. The CDR3 region is CASRSPGNTEAFF. For the CDR3, the DNA is TGTGCCAGCAGGTCCCCAGGGAACACTGAAGCTTTCTTT.

This clone was found a few times. The chain links TRBV19 to TRBJ1-6; TRBD1 aligns across 8 bases. With 6 bases clipped from V and 1 base from J, the junction kept 5 bases outside the gene matches. The CDR3 extends over 16 amino acids. Germline CDR1 is LNHDA and CDR2 is SQIVND (reference sequence). CDR3 sequence: CASRPGQGSYNSPLHF. DNA for the CDR3: TGTGCCAGTAGGCCCGGACAGGGTTCCTATAATTCACCCCTCCACTTT. Full variable domain (outside the CDR3, taken from reference TRBV19 and TRBJ1-6): DGGITQSPKYLFRKEGQNVTLSCEQNLNHDAMYWYRQDPGQGLRLIYYSQIVNDFQKGDIAEGYSVSREKKESFPLTVTSAQKNPTAFYLCASRPGQGSYNSPLHFGNGTRLTVT.

This chain links TRBV3-1 (or the pseudogene TRBV3-2) with TRBJ2-7; tentatively, D is TRBD1 (7 bases). Trimming removed 2 bases at V and 2 bases at J, with 22 bases between. Germline CDR1 reads LGHDT; CDR2 reads YNNKEL (reference sequence). This CDR3 contains 18 residues. The DNA for the CDR3 is TGTGCCAGCAGCCAAATTTCCCGACAAGTCAGGGGGGCCTACGAGCAGTACTTC. Its protein product is CASSQISRQVRGAYEQYF.

This chain uses TRBV7-2 with TRBJ1-1; D perhaps matches TRBD1 (5 bases). The V gene's germline CDR1 is SGHTA and CDR2 FQGNSA. The CDR3 runs to 14 residues. Trimming left V 3 bases short and J 1 base short, with 9 bases between. The CDR3 DNA reads TGTGCCAGCAGCTTTCAGGGAAAGAACACTGAAGCTTTCTTT. Translated: CASSFQGKNTEAFF.

This clone was observed a single time. This chain links TRBV5-6 with TRBJ1-2; D might be TRBD1 (6 bases). Trimming left V 0 bases short and J 2 bases short, with 17 bases between. CDR3 length: 17 amino acids. The germline gives CDR1 SGHDT, CDR2 YYEEEE. As DNA, the CDR3 is TGTGCCAGCAGCTTGGGGAGGGGCGCGGGGGCAAACTATGGCTACACCTTC. It specifies CASSLGRGAGANYGYTF.

This clone was found a few times. The chain carries TRBV11-1 and TRBJ2-1; D may be TRBD1 (6 bases). There are 15 residues in the CDR3. Trimming took off 7 bases at V and 6 bases at J, with 19 bases between the two ends. From germline, CDR1 is SGHAT and CDR2 FQDESV (reference sequence). The CDR3, as DNA: TGTGCCAGCACCGCGACAGGCCTGTCTAGCAATGAGCAGTTCTTC. Translation gives CASTATGLSSNEQFF.

The genes are TRBV29-1 and TRBJ1-2; D gene ambiguous. V gave up 7 bases and J gave up 4 bases, with 16 bases separating them. The length of the CDR3 is 13 residues. The germline CDR1 and CDR2 sequences are SQVTM and ANQGSEA. CDR3 nucleotide sequence: TGCAGCGCCGAGCGCGGAGGCGGCTATGGCTACACCTTC. It translates to CSAERGGGYGYTF. The full variable domain, its missing parts supplied by reference TRBV29-1 and TRBJ1-2, is SAVISQKPSRDICQRGTSLTIQCQVDSQVTMMFWYRQQPGQSLTLIATANQGSEATYESGFVIDKFPISRPNLTFSTLTVSNMSPEDSSIYLCSAERGGGYGYTFGSGTRLTVV.

This clone turned up a few times. This sequence joins TRBV19 and TRBJ1-1; a weak D match, TRBD1 (6 bases). This CDR3 has 15 residues. Germline lookup yields CDR1 LNHDA and CDR2 SQIVND (reference sequence). V lost 7 bases to trimming and J lost 4 bases, with 19 bases between them. Here the CDR3 DNA reads TGTGCCAGTACCGAGACCTCAACAGGGCTCACTGAAGCTTTCTTT. Amino acids: CASTETSTGLTEAFF. Full variable domain (outside the CDR3, taken from reference TRBV19 and TRBJ1-1): DGGITQSPKYLFRKEGQNVTLSCEQNLNHDAMYWYRQDPGQGLRLIYYSQIVNDFQKGDIAEGYSVSREKKESFPLTVTSAQKNPTAFYLCASTETSTGLTEAFFGQGTRLTVV.